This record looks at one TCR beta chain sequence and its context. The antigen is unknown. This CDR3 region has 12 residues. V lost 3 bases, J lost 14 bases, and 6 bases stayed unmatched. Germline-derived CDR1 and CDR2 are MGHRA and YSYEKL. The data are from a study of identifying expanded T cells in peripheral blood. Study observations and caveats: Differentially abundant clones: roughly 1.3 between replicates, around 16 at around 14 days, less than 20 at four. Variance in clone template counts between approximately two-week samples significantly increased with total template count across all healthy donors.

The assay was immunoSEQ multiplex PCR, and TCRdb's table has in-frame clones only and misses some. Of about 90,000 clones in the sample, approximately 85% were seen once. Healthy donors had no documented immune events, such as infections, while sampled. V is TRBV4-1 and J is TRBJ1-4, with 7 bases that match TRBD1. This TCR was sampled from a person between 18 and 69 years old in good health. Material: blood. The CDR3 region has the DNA TGCGCCAGCAGCCAGCCAGGACAGGCCCTGTTTTTT. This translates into CASSQPGQALFF.